The 10 T cell receptor beta chains listed next were all sequenced from one sample in a study of neoadjuvant anti-PD-1 for oral cavity cancer (dated by TCRdb to the early 2020s). In light of the paper, this sample's time point label describes: after neoadjuvant nivolumab, at surgical resection. The library was produced with the immunoSEQ multiplex PCR assay. In TCRdb, the immuneACCESS table is reduced to in-frame sequences with V and J assigned. These tables do not hold every clone; where another copy was compared, an unresolved V gene accounts for under half, and the others remain unexplained. For this sample the table gives around 68,000 clones, of which around 85% were detected only once. Of the sample, around 2.8% is held by the ten largest clones. This material consisted of PBMCs, taken after nivolumab (anti-PD-1) treatment. These receptors came from a person between 40 and 80 years old with oral cavity squamous cell carcinoma.

The chain carries TRBV7-9 and TRBJ2-1; 11 bases agree with TRBD2. J lost 7 bases, V lost 2 bases, and 7 bases had no gene match. Germline-derived CDR1 and CDR2 are SEHNR and FQNEAQ (reference sequence). The CDR3 extends over 16 amino acids. The DNA of the CDR3 is TGTGCCAGCAGCTTAATAGCGGGAGGGCCGCGTAATGAGCAGTTCTTC. Its protein is CASSLIAGGPRNEQFF.

The gene calls are TRBV20-1 and TRBJ1-2; TRBD1 matches at 7 bases. V shed 6 bases and J 12 bases; nucleotides not matched to a gene: 10. This CDR3 comprises 11 residues. Germline CDR1 is DFQATT and CDR2 is SNEGSKA (reference sequence). CDR3 bases: TGCAGTGCAGGGAGGACAGGTCTGAACACCTTC. As protein: CSAGRTGLNTF.

The J gene is TRBJ2-3, the V gene TRBV5-8; 7 bases align to TRBD2. Germline values: CDR1 SGHTS, CDR2 YDEGEE. Losses at the gene ends were 0 bases for V and 5 bases for J; bases not matched to a gene: 3. This CDR3 is built from 14 residues. As DNA, the CDR3 is TGTGCCAGCAGCTTGGCGGCTAGCGGAGATACGCAGTATTTT. As protein: CASSLAASGDTQYF.

V gene TRBV5-8 combines with J gene TRBJ1-1; TRBD1 matches 9 bases. The CDR3 sequence is 14 residues long. Germline CDR1 is SGHTS and CDR2 is YDEGEE. V gave up 4 bases and J gave up 4 bases; unmatched junction bases: 5. CDR3 sequence (DNA): TGTGCCAGCAGCCAACAGGGGGCAAGCACTGAAGCTTTCTTT. Translation gives CASSQQGASTEAFF.

The CDR3 region is CASSRFWGAHGTDTQYF. CDR3 bases: TGTGCCAGCAGCCGTTTCTGGGGGGCCCATGGCACAGATACGCAGTATTTT. The chain recombines TRBV14 with TRBJ2-3, with D possibly called TRBD1 or TRBD2 (6 bases each). The CDR3 is 17 amino acids. V shed 4 bases and J shed 1 base, with 18 bases lying between them. The germline V gene encodes CDR1 SGHDN and CDR2 FVKESK. The full variable domain, rest sourced from reference TRBV14 and TRBJ2-3, is EAGVTQFPSHSVIEKGQTVTLRCDPISGHDNLYWYRRVMGKEIKFLLHFVKESKQDESGMPNNRFLAERTGGTYSTLKVQPAELEDSGVYFCASSRFWGAHGTDTQYFGPGTRLTVL.

The gene calls are TRBV7-2 and TRBJ1-5, with a weak D call TRBD1 (6 bases). This CDR3 has 14 residues. V shed 4 bases and J shed 9 bases, with 16 bases lying between them. Germline V lookup: CDR1 SGHTA, CDR2 FQGNSA. CDR3 loop: CASSSNGLTGPQHF. The CDR3 DNA sequence: TGTGCCAGCAGCTCAAATGGACTGACAGGGCCCCAGCATTTT. Supplemented by reference TRBV7-2 and TRBJ1-5, the full variable domain reads GAGVSQSPSNKVTEKGKDVELRCDPISGHTALYWYRQSLGQGLEFLIYFQGNSAPDKSGLPSDRFSAERTGGSVSTLTIQRTQQEDSAVYLCASSSNGLTGPQHFGDGTRLSIL.

The rearrangement joins TRBV29-1 to TRBJ2-3; tentatively, D is TRBD1 or TRBD2 (6 bases each). V lost 4 bases to trimming and J lost 1 base, with 12 bases between them. Germline loops: CDR1 SQVTM, CDR2 ANQGSEA. This CDR3 comprises 14 residues. The DNA for the CDR3 is TGCAGCGTTGCTTGGGGGGCCGGCACAGATACGCAGTATTTT. It translates to CSVAWGAGTDTQYF.

V is TRBV15 and J is TRBJ1-2; D is unresolved. Germline V CDR1 and CDR2: LNHNV, YYDKDF (reference sequence). Trimming cost V 5 bases and J 0 bases, with 7 bases left between them. The CDR3 totals 13 residues. CDR3 DNA: TGTGCCACCAGCCCGGACGCTAACTATGGCTACACCTTC. Its translation is CATSPDANYGYTF.

This clone was recorded only once. The chain couples TRBV5-1 to TRBJ2-5, with D perhaps TRBD1 or TRBD2 (6 bases each). This CDR3 comprises 14 residues. Per the germline V gene, CDR1 is SGHRS and CDR2 is YFSETQ. Trimming took 2 bases from V and 5 from J, leaving 13 bases between them. The CDR3 DNA is TGCGCCAGCAGCTTTCCGGGGGCGGGTGAGACCCAGTACTTC. It is translated as CASSFPGAGETQYF. Full variable domain (remainder filled in from reference TRBV5-1 and TRBJ2-5): KAGVTQTPRYLIKTRGQQVTLSCSPISGHRSVSWYQQTPGQGLQFLFEYFSETQRNKGNFPGRFSGRQFSNSRSEMNVSTLELGDSALYLCASSFPGAGETQYFGPGTRLLVL.

In this sample, this clone turned up once. The chain carries TRBV14 and TRBJ2-1; 8 bases agree with TRBD2. Germline values: CDR1 SGHDN, CDR2 FVKESK. The ends lost 3 bases at V and 4 bases at J; junction bases unmatched: 5. There are 15 residues in the CDR3. The CDR3 sequence is CASSHLRGVYNEQFF. The CDR3 DNA reads TGTGCCAGCAGCCACCTGCGGGGGGTGTACAATGAGCAGTTCTTC. Together with reference TRBV14 and TRBJ2-1, the CDR3 gives the full variable domain: EAGVTQFPSHSVIEKGQTVTLRCDPISGHDNLYWYRRVMGKEIKFLLHFVKESKQDESGMPNNRFLAERTGGTYSTLKVQPAELEDSGVYFCASSHLRGVYNEQFFGPGTRLTVL.